The rows below give T cell receptor beta chains drawn from one sample of a study of cytomegalovirus exposure and HLA in healthy donors. The table came from immunoSEQ multiplex PCR; TCRdb's copy has only in-frame clones and leaves some out. Among fewer than 100,000 clones listed, approximately 91% were seen once. The sample taken for sequencing was PBMCs. The source is a man younger than 40 in good health and CMV-seronegative. CDR3s include the opening cysteine and the closing phenylalanine or tryptophan. The D gene is left open where the match is weak. Not all rows give a size; the values are once, few, many and, for expanded clones, a class.

J: TRBJ2-1; size: -; D: TRBD2; V: TRBV28; DNA: TGTGCCAGCAGTTACGGACTAGCGGGAGTCGAGGAGCAGTTCTTC; CDR3: CASSYGLAGVEEQFF
J: TRBJ1-6; size: -; D: -; V: TRBV28; DNA: TGTGCCAGCAACCAGGGGCCCCACGATAATTCACCCCTCCACTTT; CDR3: CASNQGPHDNSPLHF
J: TRBJ1-2; size: -; D: -; V: TRBV6-5; DNA: TGTGCCAGCAGCGGACAGATTTACGATGGCTACACCTTC; CDR3: CASSGQIYDGYTF
J: TRBJ2-5; size: -; D: TRBD1; V: TRBV5-1; DNA: TGCGCCAGCAGCCGGACAGGAAGGGAGACCCAGTACTTC; CDR3: CASSRTGRETQYF
J: TRBJ2-7; size: -; D: TRBD1; V: TRBV7-2; DNA: TGTGCCAGCAGCTTCCACCCGGGACAGGATAGCTTTGGGGAGCAGTACTTC; CDR3: CASSFHPGQDSFGEQYF
J: TRBJ2-7; size: -; D: TRBD2; V: TRBV7-2; DNA: TGTGCCAGCAGCTTCGGGGGGTTAGCGGGTGAGCAGTACTTC; CDR3: CASSFGGLAGEQYF
J: TRBJ1-2; size: -; D: TRBD1; V: TRBV7-2; DNA: TGTGCCAGCAGCTTAGCGCAGGGGGCCTGGGGCTACACCTTC; CDR3: CASSLAQGAWGYTF
J: TRBJ2-5; size: -; D: -; V: TRBV5-1; DNA: TGCGCCAGCATCTCAGGGAAACCCTTACGGTACCAAGAGACCCAGTACTTC; CDR3: CASISGKPLRYQETQYF
J: TRBJ1-1; size: -; D: -; V: TRBV6-5; DNA: TGTGCCAGCCACCATCCAGGGAAGAACACTGAAGCTTTCTTT; CDR3: CASHHPGKNTEAFF
J: TRBJ1-4; size: -; D: TRBD1; V: TRBV5-1; DNA: TGCGCCAGCGCACTCTCCGGGACAGACCTGTTTGAAAAACTGTTTTTT; CDR3: CASALSGTDLFEKLFF
J: TRBJ2-2; size: few; D: TRBD1; V: TRBV6-1; DNA: TGTGCCGCCGACAGGGGTACAGACACCGGGGAGCTGTTTTTT; CDR3: CAADRGTDTGELFF
J: TRBJ1-1; size: -; D: -; V: TRBV7-2; DNA: TGTGCCAGCAGCTTAGTTTCACAGAACACTGAAGCTTTCTTT; CDR3: CASSLVSQNTEAFF
J: TRBJ2-3; size: -; D: -; V: TRBV14; DNA: TGTGCCAGCAGCCAGGGCGGGGAAAAGAGGTATTTT; CDR3: CASSQGGEKRYF
J: TRBJ1-1; size: -; D: -; V: TRBV23-1; DNA: TGCGCCAGCAGTCCTCCGCCGGGGGGGACTGAAGCTTTCTTT; CDR3: CASSPPPGGTEAFF
J: TRBJ1-5; size: -; D: -; V: TRBV27; DNA: TGTGCCAGAGGCCAGGGTTTCGTGGATCAGCCCCAGCATTTT; CDR3: CARGQGFVDQPQHF
J: TRBJ2-7; size: -; D: -; V: TRBV5-1; DNA: TGCGCCAGCAGCCCGGGATCCTACGAGCAGTACTTC; CDR3: CASSPGSYEQYF
J: TRBJ2-5; size: -; D: TRBD1; V: TRBV5-1; DNA: TGCGCCAGCAGCTTTACAGGGGAGGAGACCCAGTACTTC; CDR3: CASSFTGEETQYF
J: TRBJ2-1; size: -; D: TRBD2; V: TRBV4-1; DNA: TGCGCCAGCAGCCAAGTTCTTTTTAGCGGGAGAAACTACAATGAGCAGTTCTTC; CDR3: CASSQVLFSGRNYNEQFF
J: TRBJ1-1; size: -; D: -; V: TRBV27; DNA: TGTGCCAGCAGTTTATTCACCACGGTTCGCCGGAACACTGAAGCTTTCTTT; CDR3: CASSLFTTVRRNTEAFF
J: TRBJ1-3; size: -; D: -; V: TRBV5-8; DNA: TGTGCCAGCAGCCGATCGGGAGGGAGTGGAAACACCATATATTTT; CDR3: CASSRSGGSGNTIYF
J: TRBJ2-3; size: -; D: -; V: TRBV4-1; DNA: TGCGCCAGCAGCCAAGATCACGGGAGTAGCACAGATACGCAGTATTTT; CDR3: CASSQDHGSSTDTQYF
J: TRBJ1-4; size: -; D: TRBD1; V: TRBV27; DNA: TGTGCCAGCAGTTTTTACGGCTTGAACAGGGGAGGTGAAAAACTGTTTTTT; CDR3: CASSFYGLNRGGEKLFF
J: TRBJ2-3; size: -; D: -; V: TRBV4-1; DNA: TGCGCCAGCAGCCAAGTACCGGGACACACAGATACGCAGTATTTT; CDR3: CASSQVPGHTDTQYF
J: TRBJ2-1; size: -; D: TRBD2; V: TRBV5-4; DNA: TGTGCCAGCAGCAAAGGGACTAGCGGGGAATCCTACAATGAGCAGTTCTTC; CDR3: CASSKGTSGESYNEQFF
J: TRBJ1-1; size: -; D: TRBD1; V: TRBV4-1; DNA: TGCGCCAGCAGCCTTTCCGAGGCGGACAGGGGATGGACTGAAGCTTTCTTT; CDR3: CASSLSEADRGWTEAFF
J: TRBJ2-1; size: -; D: TRBD2; V: TRBV27; DNA: TGTGCCAGCACTAGCGGTCGATACAATGAGCAGTTCTTC; CDR3: CASTSGRYNEQFF
J: TRBJ2-1; size: -; D: -; V: TRBV6-1; DNA: TGTGCCAGCAAGCAGACAGAAAACTACAATGAGCAGTTCTTC; CDR3: CASKQTENYNEQFF
J: TRBJ2-7; size: -; D: TRBD1; V: TRBV20-1; DNA: TGCAGGGGGACAGGGGTTGGAGAGCAGTACTTC; CDR3: CRGTGVGEQYF
J: TRBJ1-1; size: -; D: -; V: TRBV5-4; DNA: TGTGCCAGCAGCTTCTTAGTCGAGGGCGCTGAAGCTTTCTTT; CDR3: CASSFLVEGAEAFF
J: TRBJ2-5; size: few; D: -; V: TRBV6-1; DNA: TGTGCCAGCAGTTGGAACAGGGAAGAGACCCAGTACTTC; CDR3: CASSWNREETQYF
J: TRBJ2-3; size: -; D: TRBD1; V: TRBV10-1; DNA: TGCGCCAGCAGTGATGGGACAGGTGAAACAGATACGCAGTATTTT; CDR3: CASSDGTGETDTQYF
J: TRBJ1-1; size: -; D: -; V: TRBV5-1; DNA: TGCGCCAGCAGCAGGGAGGCAGACACTGAAGCTTTCTTT; CDR3: CASSREADTEAFF
J: TRBJ2-1; size: -; D: -; V: TRBV30; DNA: TGTGCCTGGACCGGGGGAGGGAGGGGGTCCTACAATGAGCAGTTCTTC; CDR3: CAWTGGGRGSYNEQFF
J: TRBJ2-7; size: -; D: TRBD1; V: TRBV19; DNA: TGTGCCAGTAGTACCGGACAGGGGGTAACCTACGAGCAGTACTTC; CDR3: CASSTGQGVTYEQYF
J: TRBJ2-7; size: -; D: TRBD2; V: TRBV25-1; DNA: TGTGCCAGCAGTGACCCCGGGACTAGGGGCTACGAGCAGTACTTC; CDR3: CASSDPGTRGYEQYF
J: TRBJ2-3; size: -; D: -; V: TRBV7-3; DNA: TGTGCCAGCAGCTTAGGTGGCAGGAAGGCAGATACGCAGTATTTT; CDR3: CASSLGGRKADTQYF
J: TRBJ1-1; size: -; D: -; V: TRBV5-1; DNA: TGCGCCAGCAGCACCTACAGGGTGGAGGCGTCTGAAGCTTTCTTT; CDR3: CASSTYRVEASEAFF
J: TRBJ1-2; size: -; D: TRBD1; V: TRBV5-1; DNA: TGCGCCAGCAGCGCGACCCAGGGGGCCAACTATGGCTACACCTTC; CDR3: CASSATQGANYGYTF
J: TRBJ1-2; size: -; D: -; V: TRBV28; DNA: TGTGCCAGCAGGAACGGGTTCTACTATGGCTACACCTTC; CDR3: CASRNGFYYGYTF
J: TRBJ2-7; size: -; D: TRBD1; V: TRBV5-1; DNA: TGCGCCAGCAGCCTGGGACAGGCGAACGAGCAGTACTTC; CDR3: CASSLGQANEQYF
J: TRBJ2-5; size: once; D: -; V: TRBV19; DNA: TGTGCCAGTAGTATAGTTGGGCTAGCGAGTAGTGAGACCCAGTACTTC; CDR3: CASSIVGLASSETQYF
J: TRBJ1-3; size: -; D: TRBD1; V: TRBV28; DNA: TGTGCCAGCAGAGGGACGGGACAGGGAAACACCATATATTTT; CDR3: CASRGTGQGNTIYF
J: TRBJ1-2; size: once; D: TRBD1; V: TRBV19; DNA: TGTGCCAGTATCCAAGGGACAGGGGCGGCTATCGGCTACACCTTC; CDR3: CASIQGTGAAIGYTF